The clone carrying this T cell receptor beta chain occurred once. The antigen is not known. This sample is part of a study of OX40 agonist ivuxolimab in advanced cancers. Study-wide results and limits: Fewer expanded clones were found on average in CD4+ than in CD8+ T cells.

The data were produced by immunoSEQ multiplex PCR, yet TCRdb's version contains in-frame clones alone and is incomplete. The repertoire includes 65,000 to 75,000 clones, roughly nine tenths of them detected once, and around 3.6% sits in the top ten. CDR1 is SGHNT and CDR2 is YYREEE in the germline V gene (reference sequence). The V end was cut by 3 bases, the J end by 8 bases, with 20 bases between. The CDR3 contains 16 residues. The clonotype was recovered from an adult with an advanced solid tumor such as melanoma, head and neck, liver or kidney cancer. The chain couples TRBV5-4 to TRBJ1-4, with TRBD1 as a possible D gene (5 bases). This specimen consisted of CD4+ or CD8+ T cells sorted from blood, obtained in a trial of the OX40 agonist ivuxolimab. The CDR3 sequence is CASSSFSRGGDEKLFF. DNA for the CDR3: TGTGCCAGCAGCTCGTTTTCCCGTGGGGGAGACGAAAAACTGTTTTTT.